This T cell receptor beta chain emerged from a study of Graves' ophthalmopathy and Graves' hyperthyroidism (dated by TCRdb to 2016 to 2018). With respect to the entire study: A patient counted as having stable hyperthyroidism if there was no progression to ophthalmopathy within 18 months of follow-up. To tell Graves' ophthalmopathy apart from Graves' hyperthyroidism, and to predict which patients would progress to ophthalmopathy, the study relied on TCR beta repertoire signatures. In total, some 140 blood samples were TCR-sequenced: roughly 45 ophthalmopathy, about 75 hyperthyroidism and some 17 hyperthyroidism-to-ophthalmopathy patients. To explore V-J signatures that separate ophthalmopathy from hyperthyroidism, a discovery set of 100 patients was enrolled, consisting of 43 with ophthalmopathy and roughly 60 with stable hyperthyroidism. For independent validation, a separate cohort was made up of 18 to 20 hyperthyroidism patients plus 17 patients who later progressed from hyperthyroidism to ophthalmopathy. In over 5 hyperthyroidism patients, the T-cell repertoire of thyroid tissue was compared with the T-cell repertoire of blood. Once sampling was done, hyperthyroidism patients were given methimazole at a starting dose of 30 mg daily, while ophthalmopathy patients were given high-dose intravenous methylprednisolone.

TCR beta CDR3 regions were amplified from RNA transcripts for repertoire sequencing. The first round was an RT-PCR using HTBI primers with the Qiagen OneStep RT-PCR kit, and this first round was followed by a second-round multiplex PCR, then size selection and purification. Sequencing of the libraries was carried out on an Illumina HiSeq2000 in paired-end mode with 100 bp reads. From the authors' description of their analysis: SOAPnuke was used for read processing, and reads with adapters, uncalled bases, a mean Phred below 15, or no exact constant-primer or identifier match were discarded. COPE v1.2.5 was used to merge high-quality paired reads. Each unique nucleotide sequence was defined as a clonotype, and clonotypes were aligned to IMGT TRB V, D and J references with MiTCR v1.1. The analysis was limited to V-J combinations with a frequency above 0.0001, which together covered 98% to 99.2% of repertoires. A TCR clonal expansion and chaos score per V-J combination was defined as the ratio of F50 clonal expansion to chaos observed in the TCRdist matrix. Welch's t-statistics and random forest were used to narrow the features down to approximately twelve V-J combinations, which were then fed into a naive Bayes classifier. The Morisita-Horn index was used to measure how similar the thyroid and blood repertoires were. The public reads were run again by TCRdb, first through fastp at Q25 and then through MiXCR, and only productive beta chains were kept. CDR3 protein duplicates are merged, each entry listing the most common genes and DNA. The V and J calls follow TCRdb's processing rather than the paper's. In this sample the table shows over a million distinct CDR3 sequences, roughly two fifths of which occur a single time. The ten most abundant clones make up more than 9.5% of the sample.

Patients with hyperthyroidism were aged 18 to 65 years, had been newly diagnosed, and had a disease duration of less than 2 months. Patients with other autoimmune diseases, uncontrolled infections, pregnancy or lactation were excluded from the study. Diagnosis relied on clinical symptoms, serum thyroxine, TRAb, thyroid ultrasound and orbital computed tomography. Total RNA was extracted with Trizol reagent and quality-checked on an Agilent 2100 Bioanalyzer. This clonotype was recorded many times. What antigen it recognizes has not been identified. No base-level quality is on record; no much larger clone is a single base apart. On the study overall, not on this receptor specifically: In validation, the model predicted ophthalmopathy progression with 55% to 71% sensitivity and roughly 72% specificity; eleven to twelve predicted patients were CT-confirmed with GO in a median of around 6.5 months. In cross-validation, the 13-signature model distinguished ophthalmopathy from stable hyperthyroidism with 85% to 90% sensitivity and roughly 81% specificity, and in the test set the corresponding values were approximately 80% and 75%. Among expanded thyroid clonotypes with frequency above 0.001, most also showed up in blood, which suggests that blood repertoires may reflect the thyroid immune response. No statistical method was used to predetermine the sample size, and group allocation was not hidden from the investigators.

From its cysteine to its phenylalanine, the CDR3 spans 15 amino acids. Only CDR3 DNA is held: 45 bases, read in frame from base 1. In the germline V gene (reference sequence), CDR1 corresponds to LNHDA and CDR2 to SQIVND. Trimming takes 9 bases off V and 3 bases off J; junction bases not matched to a gene: 12. This sequence uses TRBV19 and TRBJ1-2, with TRBD1 matching 8 junction bases. Specimen: peripheral blood or thyroid tissue (not recorded which). The clonotype originates from an adult man with Graves' hyperthyroidism. Read as DNA, the sequence is TGTGCCAGCTCCCCCGGAACAGGGGGACACTATGGCTACACCTTC. Its protein is CASSPGTGGHYGYTF.